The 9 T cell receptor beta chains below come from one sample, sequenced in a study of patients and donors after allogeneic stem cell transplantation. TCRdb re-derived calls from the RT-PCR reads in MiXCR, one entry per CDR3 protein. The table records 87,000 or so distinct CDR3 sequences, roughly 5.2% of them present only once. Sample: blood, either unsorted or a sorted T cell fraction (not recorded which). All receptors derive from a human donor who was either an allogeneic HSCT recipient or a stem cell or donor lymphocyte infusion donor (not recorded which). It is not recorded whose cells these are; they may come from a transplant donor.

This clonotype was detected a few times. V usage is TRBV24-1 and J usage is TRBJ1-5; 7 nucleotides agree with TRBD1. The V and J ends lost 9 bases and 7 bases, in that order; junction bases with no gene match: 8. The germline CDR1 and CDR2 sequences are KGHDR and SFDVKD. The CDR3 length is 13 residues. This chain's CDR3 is CATQRGLGQPQHF. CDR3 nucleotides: TGTGCCACCCAAAGGGGGCTCGGGCAGCCCCAGCATTTT.

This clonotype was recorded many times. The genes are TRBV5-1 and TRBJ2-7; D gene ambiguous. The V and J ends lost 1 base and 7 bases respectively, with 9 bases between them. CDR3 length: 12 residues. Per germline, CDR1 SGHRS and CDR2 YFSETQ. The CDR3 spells CASSLTQGEQYF. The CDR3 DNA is TGCGCCAGCAGCTTGACTCAAGGAGAGCAGTACTTC.

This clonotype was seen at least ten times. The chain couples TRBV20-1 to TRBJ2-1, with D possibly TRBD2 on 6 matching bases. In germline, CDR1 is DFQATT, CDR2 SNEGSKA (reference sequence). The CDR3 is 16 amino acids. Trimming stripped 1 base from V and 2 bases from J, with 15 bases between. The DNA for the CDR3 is TGCAGTGCTAGAGGCACCGGGACTCTAACCTACAATGAGCAGTTCTTC. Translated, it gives CSARGTGTLTYNEQFF.

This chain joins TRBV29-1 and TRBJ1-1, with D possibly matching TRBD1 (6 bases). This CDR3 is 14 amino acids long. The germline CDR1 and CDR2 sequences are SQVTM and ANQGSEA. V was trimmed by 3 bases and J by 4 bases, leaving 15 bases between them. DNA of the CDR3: TGCAGCGTTGAGGTGAGGGGGAGGTTCACTGAAGCTTTCTTT. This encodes CSVEVRGRFTEAFF.

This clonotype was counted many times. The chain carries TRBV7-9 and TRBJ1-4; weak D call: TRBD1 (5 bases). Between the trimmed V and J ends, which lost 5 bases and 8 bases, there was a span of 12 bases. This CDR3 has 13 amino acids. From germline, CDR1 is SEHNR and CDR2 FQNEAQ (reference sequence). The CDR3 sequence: CASSRGEQEKLFF. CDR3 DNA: TGTGCCAGCAGCCGAGGGGAGCAGGAAAAACTGTTTTTT.

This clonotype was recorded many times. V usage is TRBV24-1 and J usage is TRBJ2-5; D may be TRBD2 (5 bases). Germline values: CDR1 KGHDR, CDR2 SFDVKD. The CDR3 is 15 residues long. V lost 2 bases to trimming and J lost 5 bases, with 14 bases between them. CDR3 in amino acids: CATSDSAGPGETQYF. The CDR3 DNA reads TGTGCCACCAGTGATTCCGCTGGCCCGGGGGAGACCCAGTACTTC.

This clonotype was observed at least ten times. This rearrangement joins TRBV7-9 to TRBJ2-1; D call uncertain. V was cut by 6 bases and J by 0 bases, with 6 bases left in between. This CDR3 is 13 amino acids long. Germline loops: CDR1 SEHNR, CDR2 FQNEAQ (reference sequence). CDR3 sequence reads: CASSLGSYNEQFF. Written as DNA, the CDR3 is TGTGCCAGCAGTCTAGGCTCCTACAATGAGCAGTTCTTC.

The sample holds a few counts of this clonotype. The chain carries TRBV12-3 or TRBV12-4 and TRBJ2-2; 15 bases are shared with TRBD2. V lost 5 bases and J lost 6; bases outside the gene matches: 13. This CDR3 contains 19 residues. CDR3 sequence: CASSGRTKGLAGGAGELFF. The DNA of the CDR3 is TGTGCCAGCAGTGGGCGAACCAAGGGACTAGCGGGGGGCGCCGGGGAGCTGTTTTTT.

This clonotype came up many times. The CDR3 DNA sequence: TGCGCCAGCAGCCAAGACGAAAACAGGGTTGAGGGCTACACCTTC. Residues: CASSQDENRVEGYTF. V is TRBV4-1 and J is TRBJ1-2, with D perhaps TRBD1 (6 bases). The CDR3 totals 15 residues. CDR1 and CDR2 (germline): MGHRA, YSYEKL. The V gene lost 0 bases and the J gene lost 8 bases, with 16 bases spanning the gap.